This T cell receptor (beta chain) came from a study of blood T cell repertoires in COVID-19. In the authors' methods: Amplifying reference gene primers gave estimates of nucleated cell counts. Measured with immunoSEQ multiplex PCR; TCRdb has only the in-frame clones, and not every one. That table gives V, J and clone size, and the DNA gave D and trimming. The sample records about 240,000 clones, around 86% being singletons. The CDR3 totals 13 residues. The germline V gene encodes CDR1 SGHRS and CDR2 YFSETQ. V was pared by 0 bases and J by 2 bases, with 5 bases between. The sample holds one count of this clone.

The source material was peripheral blood. The chain links TRBV5-1 to TRBJ1-2; maybe TRBD1 (5 bases). This sequence originates from a woman between 65 and 79 years old with active or convalescent COVID-19. For the CDR3, the DNA is TGCGCCAGCAGCTTGGAGGGGAACTATGGCTACACCTTC. This sequence encodes CASSLEGNYGYTF.